This T cell receptor beta chain was retrieved from a study of T-cell memory formation after mild COVID-19. Study context: The two donors had largely donor-specific TCR clusters. Study-wide results and caveats: Clones contracting day 15 to 85 were balanced CD4/CD8; later expanders leaned CD4+.

One entry per CDR3 protein results from TCRdb running MiXCR on the 5' RACE reads. The table shows some 150,000 distinct CDR3 sequences, with under 30% occurring only once. A word on this clonotype: The antigen remains unidentified.

With 7 bases removed from V and 0 bases from J, the gap between germline ends came to 27 bases. The CDR3 is 19 amino acids. This TCR was sampled from an adult woman who had mild COVID-19 (a few samples of this study predate the infection). Cell type and time point are not known. Sequencing used PBMCs or a T cell subset sorted from them (not recorded which). V is TRBV12-3 or TRBV12-4 and J is TRBJ1-1; perhaps TRBD1 as D (5 bases). In DNA form, the CDR3 reads TGTGCCAGCAACCCCTCAGGAGGTAGGGGAGAGCTTATGAACACTGAAGCTTTCTTT. Its translation is CASNPSGGRGELMNTEAFF.